This TCR beta chain was captured by sequencing in a study of early T cells in non-severe SARS-CoV-2 infection. Study at large: Sequencing was performed on bulk RNA from unsorted whole blood, leaving chains unpaired. Study observations and caveats: Comparison of clonotypes with VDJdb favored anti-spike CD8 responses while missing private and CD4 specificities.

Note on this clonotype: The target antigen is unknown.

This CDR3 spans 16 amino acids. Germline assignment: CDR1 MNHEY and CDR2 SVGAGI. J gave up 2 bases and V 6 bases, and 7 bases lay outside the gene matches. Each single cDNA molecule received a unique molecular identifier. TCRdb reprocessed the 5' RACE reads with MiXCR, giving one entry per CDR3 protein. The sample holds some 48,000 distinct CDR3 sequences, approximately 6% seen once. The rearrangement joins TRBV6-5 to TRBJ2-3; 11 bases agree with TRBD2. The sample here was whole blood, taken at baseline. The receptor comes from an adult who was a healthcare worker with PCR-confirmed SARS-CoV-2 infection or an uninfected control (not recorded which). The CDR3 loop is CASRLGLAGYTDTQYF. DNA for the CDR3: TGTGCCAGCAGACTCGGACTAGCGGGTTACACAGATACGCAGTATTTT.